This T cell receptor (beta chain) was found in a study of shared clonotypes between healthy human individuals. There are 11 residues in the CDR3. Trimming cost V 3 bases and J 5 bases, with 3 bases left between them. Germline values: CDR1 SNHLY, CDR2 FYNNEI. Clones were read by immunoSEQ multiplex PCR, and TCRdb kept only the in-frame ones, dropping some. The data contain a few million clones, approximately 92% of them seen just once; the ten biggest clones take up around 0.14%. The sequenced sample was naive CD4+ T cells sorted from blood. Subset specified: CD45RA+ positively selected. The sequence was obtained from a young man in good health. The chain employs TRBV2 and TRBJ2-3; unclear D gene. The CDR3 protein is CASSDQDTQYF. CDR3 DNA: TGTGCCAGCAGTGACCAAGATACGCAGTATTTT.